The next 11 T cell receptor beta chains were all read from a single sample in a study of cytomegalovirus exposure and HLA in healthy donors. Assay: immunoSEQ multiplex PCR; the TCRdb copy retains only in-frame clones and omits some. The sample lists 150,000 or so clones, 89% occurring once. The sample consisted of PBMCs. These receptors originate from a woman between 18 and 29 years old in good health and CMV-seropositive.

The chain links TRBV11-2 to TRBJ2-6; D is undetermined. V gave up 0 bases and J gave up 2 bases, with 8 bases separating them. The germline V gene encodes CDR1 SGHAT and CDR2 FQNNGV. The CDR3 extends over 16 amino acids. This chain's CDR3 is CASSLDRVAGANVLTF. CDR3 in DNA: TGTGCCAGCAGCTTAGATCGCGTAGCTGGGGCCAACGTCCTGACTTTC.

This rearrangement joins TRBV20-1 to TRBJ1-1; D gene ambiguous. Trimming took 6 bases from V and 1 from J, leaving 6 bases between them. CDR3 length: 11 residues. CDR1 DFQATT and CDR2 SNEGSKA come from the germline V gene (reference sequence). For the CDR3, the DNA is TGCAGTGCCCCCCAGAACACTGAAGCTTTCTTT. Translation gives CSAPQNTEAFF.

This clone was seen a handful of times. This rearrangement joins TRBV5-6 to TRBJ1-6; the D gene is possibly TRBD1 (6 bases). Germline-derived CDR1 and CDR2 are SGHDT and YYEEEE. There are 14 residues in the CDR3. With 1 base removed from V and 10 bases from J, the gap between germline ends came to 12 bases. The CDR3, as DNA: TGTGCCAGCAGCTTGTACAGGGATGGCTCACCCCTCCACTTT. Residues: CASSLYRDGSPLHF.

The J gene is TRBJ1-4, the V gene TRBV11-2; the match to TRBD1 covers 9 bases. Germline V lookup: CDR1 SGHAT, CDR2 FQNNGV. This CDR3 comprises 16 residues. The ends lost 1 base at V and 4 bases at J; junction bases unmatched: 4. The CDR3 bases are TGTGCCAGCAGCTTAGTAGGGGGACAGGGTAATGAAAAACTGTTTTTT. Its translation is CASSLVGGQGNEKLFF.

The J gene is TRBJ2-4, the V gene TRBV4-3; TRBD2 is a possible D gene (5 bases). This CDR3 contains 18 residues. Per germline, CDR1 LGHNA and CDR2 YSLEER. V was cut by 0 bases and J by 4 bases, with 19 bases left in between. The CDR3 bases are TGCGCCAGCAGCCAAGATGTCGTCACAGCGGCCCGTAAAAACATTCAGTACTTC. Residues: CASSQDVVTAARKNIQYF.

The sample holds a few counts of this clone. V is TRBV30 and J is TRBJ2-7; 12 bases map to TRBD1. With 0 bases clipped from V and 5 bases from J, the junction kept 8 bases outside the gene matches. In germline, CDR1 is GTSNPN, CDR2 SVGIG (reference sequence). The CDR3 is made up of 16 amino acids. CDR3 protein: CAWSVLGQGAVHEQYF. The CDR3 region has the DNA TGTGCCTGGAGTGTACTGGGACAGGGGGCTGTTCACGAGCAGTACTTC.

The chain uses TRBV6-6 and TRBJ2-7; 11 bases are a match to TRBD1. This CDR3 is 16 amino acids long. V lost 0 bases and J lost 7; bases outside the gene matches: 8. Looked up from germline, CDR1 is MNHNY and CDR2 is SVGAGI (reference sequence). The chain's CDR3 is CASSYSNPGQGGEQYF. The CDR3 nucleotides are TGTGCCAGCAGTTACTCGAATCCGGGACAGGGGGGAGAGCAGTACTTC.

The chain has TRBV4-1 and TRBJ2-1; possible D gene TRBD2, 6 bases. V was clipped by 2 bases and J by 1 base, with 21 bases between them. This CDR3 has 19 residues. Germline V CDR1 and CDR2: MGHRA, YSYEKL. DNA of the CDR3: TGCGCCAGCAGCCAACCTCCTGCCCGGGCGGGGCCTTCCTACAATGAGCAGTTCTTC. Its translation: CASSQPPARAGPSYNEQFF.

V and J are TRBV2 and TRBJ1-5; TRBD1 aligns across 12 bases. V was clipped by 3 bases and J by 4 bases; unmatched bases: 10. CDR3 length: 18 amino acids. Germline V gene lookup returns CDR1 SNHLY and CDR2 FYNNEI. As DNA, the CDR3 is TGTGCCAGCAGTGATTCGGGACAGGGGGCTTCAGGGAATCAGCCCCAGCATTTT. It specifies CASSDSGQGASGNQPQHF.

The chain has TRBV9 and TRBJ1-1; 7 nucleotides line up with TRBD1. The germline V gene encodes CDR1 SGDLS and CDR2 YYNGEE. This CDR3 spans 16 amino acids. With V trimmed by 3 bases and J by 4 bases, 12 bases remained unmatched. The CDR3 sequence: CASSAGTAAGSTEAFF. The CDR3 coding sequence is TGTGCCAGCAGCGCAGGGACAGCGGCTGGGAGCACTGAAGCTTTCTTT.

The chain employs TRBV9 and TRBJ2-7; 7 positions match TRBD1. Per the germline V gene, CDR1 is SGDLS and CDR2 is YYNGEE. This CDR3 has 15 residues. The ends lost 4 bases at V and 6 bases at J; junction bases unmatched: 13. The CDR3: CASSPRQGTMGEQYF. The CDR3 nucleotides read TGTGCCAGCAGCCCTAGACAGGGAACAATGGGCGAGCAGTACTTC.